The rows below give T cell receptor beta chains drawn from one sample of a study of control samples from healthy donors and cancer patients. TCRdb's table, derived via immunoSEQ multiplex PCR, lists solely in-frame clones and lacks some. The sample has approximately 150,000 clones; roughly 95% are singletons. Sequenced sample: blood. Receptors originate from a young woman in good health. CDR3s include the opening cysteine and the closing phenylalanine or tryptophan. Fields, in order: V gene, D gene, clone size, CDR3 length, J gene, CDR3 DNA, CDR3 protein. A D gene is named only where the DNA matches it firmly. The size field is filled for only some rows; it gives once, few, many or a size class.

TRBV5-1,TRBD2,once,16,TRBJ2-1,TGCGCCAGCAGCCCGGGACTAGCGGGTTCCTACAATGAGCAGTTCTTC,CASSPGLAGSYNEQFF
TRBV9,-,-,13,TRBJ2-7,TGTGCCAGCAGCCCCAACACTATTAACGAGCAGTACTTC,CASSPNTINEQYF
TRBV14,-,-,11,TRBJ2-2,TGTGCCAGCAGCCGGGGCGGGGAGCTGTTTTTT,CASSRGGELFF
TRBV2,TRBD2,-,14,TRBJ2-7,TGTGCCAGCAGCTACAGCGGGAGGGGGTACGAGCAGTACTTC,CASSYSGRGYEQYF
TRBV28,TRBD2,-,17,TRBJ2-3,TGTGCCAGCAGTCCTATCGCCGGGACTAGGCTCACAGATACGCAGTATTTT,CASSPIAGTRLTDTQYF
TRBV15,-,once,12,TRBJ2-1,TGTGCCACCAACGGACGGATCAATGAGCAGTTCTTC,CATNGRINEQFF
TRBV11-2,-,-,16,TRBJ2-3,TGTGCCAGCAGCTTAACGGGTAGGGGTAGCACAGATACGCAGTATTTT,CASSLTGRGSTDTQYF
TRBV2,TRBD2,once,16,TRBJ2-1,TGTGCCAGCAGCAGTTCTAGCGGGAGGTCGAGCAATGAGCAGTTCTTC,CASSSSSGRSSNEQFF
TRBV28,-,-,13,TRBJ1-1,TGTGCCAGCAGTTTTGGGAGATACACTGAAGCTTTCTTT,CASSFGRYTEAFF
TRBV7-3,-,-,13,TRBJ2-1,TGTGCCAGCAGCCCCCGGGGGATAAATGAGCAGTTCTTC,CASSPRGINEQFF
TRBV28,-,-,16,TRBJ2-1,TGTGCCAGCAGTTTCCTCCCACGGGAGCTCTACAATGAGCAGTTCTTC,CASSFLPRELYNEQFF
TRBV28,-,once,11,TRBJ1-2,TGTGCCTCAAGGTGGAGTTATGGCTACACCTTC,CASRWSYGYTF
TRBV4-1,TRBD2,-,16,TRBJ2-3,TGCGCCAGCAGCCAAGATCGAGTAGCGGGAGAAGATACGCAGTATTTT,CASSQDRVAGEDTQYF
TRBV9,-,-,15,TRBJ2-7,TGTGCCAGCAGCGTAGGTGGTGACACAGCAGGCGAGCAGTACTTC,CASSVGGDTAGEQYF
TRBV5-6,-,-,14,TRBJ1-2,TGTGCCAGCAACTTTGAAGAATTTGGGGGTGGCTACACCTTC,CASNFEEFGGGYTF
TRBV2,-,-,14,TRBJ1-5,TGTGCCAGCAGCCACAGGGATGGCAATCAGCCCCAGCATTTT,CASSHRDGNQPQHF
TRBV5-6,-,-,11,TRBJ1-1,TGTGCCAGCAGCTTGAGGTTTGAAGCTTTCTTT,CASSLRFEAFF
TRBV27,-,-,14,TRBJ1-5,TGTGCCAGCAGTTTCTATGCCGGGACTCAGCCCCAGCATTTT,CASSFYAGTQPQHF
TRBV6-6,-,-,14,TRBJ1-2,TGTGCCAGCAGTTACTCGAAGGGGAACTATGGCTACACCTTC,CASSYSKGNYGYTF
TRBV13,-,-,11,TRBJ1-1,TGTGCCAGCAGCTCGAACACTGAAGCTTTCTTT,CASSSNTEAFF
TRBV30,-,once,11,TRBJ2-5,TGTGCCTGGAGTAGGCGAGAGACCCAGTACTTC,CAWSRRETQYF
TRBV28,TRBD2,-,17,TRBJ2-3,TGTGCCAGCAGTTTATGGCTAGCGGGGGCTTACGCAGATACGCAGTATTTT,CASSLWLAGAYADTQYF
TRBV5-4,TRBD1,-,15,TRBJ1-1,TGTGCCAGCAGCCGCGGGGGACAGGGAAACACTGAAGCTTTCTTT,CASSRGGQGNTEAFF
TRBV4-2,-,-,14,TRBJ1-1,TGTGCCAGCAGCCGGGGCGGACAGAACACTGAAGCTTTCTTT,CASSRGGQNTEAFF
TRBV10-2,TRBD2,few,15,TRBJ2-5,TGCGCCAGCAGTGAGGAGCGGGGGGCCCGCCAGACCCAGTACTTC,CASSEERGARQTQYF
TRBV2,-,-,14,TRBJ1-2,TGTGCCAGCAGTGGTCACCCAAAATATTATGGCTACACCTTC,CASSGHPKYYGYTF
TRBV7-9,-,-,14,TRBJ1-3,TGTGCCAGCAGCTTTGGGAGGGCTGGAAACACCATATATTTT,CASSFGRAGNTIYF
TRBV6-2/TRBV6-3,-,-,15,TRBJ2-6,TGTGCCAGCAGTTACGTGGGGAGTGGGGCCAACGTCCTGACTTTC,CASSYVGSGANVLTF
TRBV27,TRBD1,-,15,TRBJ2-7,TGTGCCAGCAGTCGCACAGGGGATACGGTTTACGAGCAGTACTTC,CASSRTGDTVYEQYF
TRBV9,-,-,15,TRBJ1-2,TGTGCCAGCAGCGTAGGAGGCGGGGCGTCGGGTGGCTACACCTTC,CASSVGGGASGGYTF
TRBV27,-,-,12,TRBJ1-1,TGTGCCAGCAGTACATTGAACACTGAAGCTTTCTTT,CASSTLNTEAFF
TRBV7-6,TRBD1,-,15,TRBJ2-7,TGTGCCAGCAGCTTCAGGGGGTCGAGCTCCTACGAGCAGTACTTC,CASSFRGSSSYEQYF
TRBV11-2,-,-,16,TRBJ2-1,TGTGCCAGCAGCTCCCCCGGGACAATACCCTACAATGAGCAGTTCTTC,CASSSPGTIPYNEQFF
TRBV25-1,-,-,13,TRBJ2-7,TGTGCCAGCAGGACAGCCGGGAGCTACGAGCAGTACTTC,CASRTAGSYEQYF
TRBV28,-,-,13,TRBJ1-5,TGTGCCAGCAGTGCCGGCCCTAATCAGCCCCAGCATTTT,CASSAGPNQPQHF
TRBV9,-,-,12,TRBJ2-1,TGTGCCAGCAGCGTTGGATTCAATGAGCAGTTCTTC,CASSVGFNEQFF
TRBV5-1,-,-,13,TRBJ1-1,TGCGCCAGCAGCTTGGAGGGAAACACTGAAGCTTTCTTT,CASSLEGNTEAFF
TRBV24-1,TRBD2,-,16,TRBJ2-2,TGTGCCACCAGTGGTCGGACTAGCAGGAACACCGGGGAGCTGTTTTTT,CATSGRTSRNTGELFF
TRBV9,TRBD2,-,14,TRBJ2-2,TGTGCCAGCAGCGCGGGACTAGCGGGCGGGGAGCTGTTTTTT,CASSAGLAGGELFF
TRBV7-9,-,-,11,TRBJ2-7,TGTGCCAGCAGCTTATTCCGCGAGCAGTACTTC,CASSLFREQYF
TRBV28,TRBD1,-,14,TRBJ2-7,TGTGCCAGCAGTCCAGGGGACAGCTCCTACGAGCAGTACTTC,CASSPGDSSYEQYF
TRBV6-5,-,-,13,TRBJ2-2,TGTGCCATTCGGACCAAGCACACCGGGGAGCTGTTTTTT,CAIRTKHTGELFF
TRBV7-9,TRBD1,-,16,TRBJ1-2,TGTGCCAGCAGCCCCAGGGACAGGGCCCTTCCTAACGGCTACACCTTC,CASSPRDRALPNGYTF
TRBV19,-,-,15,TRBJ2-2,TGTGCCAGTAGTATCGCGGCAGCGAACACCGGGGAGCTGTTTTTT,CASSIAAANTGELFF
TRBV28,-,-,15,TRBJ2-5,TGTGCCAGCAGATCTACAGGACCCGATCAAGAGACCCAGTACTTC,CASRSTGPDQETQYF
TRBV10-3,-,-,14,TRBJ1-2,TGTGCCATCAGTGAGTCTGCCAGCGGCTATGGCTACACCTTC,CAISESASGYGYTF
TRBV28,TRBD1,-,14,TRBJ1-4,TGTGCCAGCAGTTGGACAGGGGGGGATGAAAAACTGTTTTTT,CASSWTGGDEKLFF
TRBV24-1,-,-,17,TRBJ2-1,TGTGCCACCAGTGACCGCCCGGGACTGGTCTCCTACAATGAGCAGTTCTTC,CATSDRPGLVSYNEQFF
TRBV2,-,-,14,TRBJ1-5,TGTGCCAGCAGTGAAGCAGGGCGGGATCAGCCCCAGCATTTT,CASSEAGRDQPQHF
TRBV28,-,-,18,TRBJ1-1,TGTGCCAGCAGTCCCTCTCATTTGGGGAGGGGCATACGGGGGGAAGCTTTCTTT,CASSPSHLGRGIRGEAFF
TRBV29-1,-,-,12,TRBJ1-1,TGCAGCGTCAGAGACGGGGGCACTGAAGCTTTCTTT,CSVRDGGTEAFF
TRBV6-5,-,-,15,TRBJ2-2,TGTGCCAGCACCCCCCGGGCGGTGTTAACCGGGGAGCTGTTTTTT,CASTPRAVLTGELFF